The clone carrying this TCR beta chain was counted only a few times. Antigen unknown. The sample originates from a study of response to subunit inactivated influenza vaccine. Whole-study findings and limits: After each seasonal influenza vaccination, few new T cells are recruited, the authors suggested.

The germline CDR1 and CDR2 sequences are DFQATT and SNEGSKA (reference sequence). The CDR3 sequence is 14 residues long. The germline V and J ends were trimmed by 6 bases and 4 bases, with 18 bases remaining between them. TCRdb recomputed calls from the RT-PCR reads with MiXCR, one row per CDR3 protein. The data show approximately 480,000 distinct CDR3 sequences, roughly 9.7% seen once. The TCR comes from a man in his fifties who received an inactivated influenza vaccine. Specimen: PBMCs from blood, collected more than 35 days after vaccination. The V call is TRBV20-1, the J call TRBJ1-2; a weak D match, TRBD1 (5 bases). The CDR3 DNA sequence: TGCAGTGCCTTTGGGGACCAGAGGCCCTATGGCTACACCTTC. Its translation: CSAFGDQRPYGYTF.